The T cell receptor beta chain under discussion was sequenced for a study of T cell responses to AZD1222 COVID-19 vaccine. Comment on this clone: Its antigen is unknown.

Study outcomes and limitations: Recipients of AZD1222 seropositive at baseline numbered only 5 or 6. Most donors were white British and more were female, and clonal diversity was possibly underestimated.

Germline V lookup: CDR1 WSHSY, CDR2 SAAADI. With 2 bases removed from V and 4 bases from J, the gap between germline ends came to 12 bases. The CDR3 covers 15 residues. Some clones are missing from TCRdb's copy, which holds only in-frame ones; the method was immunoSEQ multiplex PCR. The sample consists of 95,000 to 150,000 clones, about nine tenths of them appearing once. The chain couples TRBV10-2 to TRBJ1-5; D might be TRBD1 (5 bases). The origin of this receptor is an adult in good health. Sequencing was performed on peripheral blood, taken on day 0 of AZD1222 vaccination. CDR3 region: CASSEPGVGNQPQHF. CDR3 coding DNA: TGCGCCAGCAGTGAGCCGGGGGTTGGGAATCAGCCCCAGCATTTT.